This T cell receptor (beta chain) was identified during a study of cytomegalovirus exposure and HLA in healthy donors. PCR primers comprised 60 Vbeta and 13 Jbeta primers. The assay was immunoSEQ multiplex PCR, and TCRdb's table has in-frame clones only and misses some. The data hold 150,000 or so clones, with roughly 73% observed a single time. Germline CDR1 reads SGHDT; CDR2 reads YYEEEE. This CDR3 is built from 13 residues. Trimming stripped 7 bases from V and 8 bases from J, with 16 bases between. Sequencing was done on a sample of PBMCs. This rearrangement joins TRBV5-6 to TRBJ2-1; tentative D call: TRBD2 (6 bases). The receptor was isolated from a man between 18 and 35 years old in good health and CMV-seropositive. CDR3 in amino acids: CASVAEGRDEQFF. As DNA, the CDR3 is TGTGCCAGCGTAGCGGAGGGGCGCGATGAGCAGTTCTTC. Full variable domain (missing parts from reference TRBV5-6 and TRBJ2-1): DAGVTQSPTHLIKTRGQQVTLRCSPKSGHDTVSWYQQALGQGPQFIFQYYEEEERQRGNFPDRFSGHQFPNYSSELNVNALLLGDSALYLCASVAEGRDEQFFGPGTRLTVL.